This is a list of T cell receptor beta chains from one sample in a study of T cells in Graves' hyperthyroidism and ophthalmopathy. TCRdb fed the multiplex PCR reads into MiXCR, producing one record per CDR3 protein. The sample records under 500,000 distinct CDR3 sequences, over 11% being singletons. Sequencing was done on a sample of blood. The receptors here all came from a man aged 50-59 years with Graves' ophthalmopathy. The CDR3 runs from the conserved cysteine through the conserved F or W. Each record gives: CDR3 protein, CDR3 DNA, clone size, D gene, J gene, V gene. A D gene is named only where the DNA matches it firmly. Where a row states a size, it is once, few, many or the class of an expanded clone; other rows omit it.

CDR3aa: CAWSDTGDTEAFF; CDR3nt: TGTGCCTGGAGTGACACGGGGGACACTGAAGCTTTCTTT; abundance: many; d_gene: NA; j_gene: TRBJ1-1; v_gene: TRBV30
CDR3aa: CASSQDRGRTDTQYF; CDR3nt: TGTGCCAGCAGCCAAGACAGGGGGCGCACAGATACGCAGTATTTT; abundance: many; d_gene: TRBD1; j_gene: TRBJ2-3; v_gene: TRBV7-9
CDR3aa: CSAITPGLAFDVQFF; CDR3nt: TGCAGTGCTATAACACCGGGACTAGCTTTCGATGTGCAGTTCTTC; abundance: many; d_gene: TRBD2; j_gene: TRBJ2-1; v_gene: TRBV20-1
CDR3aa: CASSFKNTEAFF; CDR3nt: TGTGCCAGCAGCTTTAAGAACACTGAAGCTTTCTTT; abundance: once; d_gene: NA; j_gene: TRBJ1-1; v_gene: TRBV5-4
CDR3aa: CASSQRSYEQYF; CDR3nt: TGTGCCAGCAGCCAGAGATCCTACGAGCAGTACTTC; abundance: many; d_gene: NA; j_gene: TRBJ2-7; v_gene: TRBV3-1
CDR3aa: CASSEEATNEKLFF; CDR3nt: TGTGCCAGCAGCGAAGAGGCAACTAATGAAAAACTGTTTTTT; abundance: NA; d_gene: NA; j_gene: TRBJ1-4; v_gene: TRBV9
CDR3aa: CASSLGPGRGYTF; CDR3nt: TGTGCCAGCAGCCTCGGGCCCGGCCGTGGCTACACCTTC; abundance: many; d_gene: NA; j_gene: TRBJ1-2; v_gene: TRBV6-2/TRBV6-3
CDR3aa: CASSEIGDTQYF; CDR3nt: TGTGCCAGCAGTGAGATTGGCGATACGCAGTATTTT; abundance: NA; d_gene: NA; j_gene: TRBJ2-3; v_gene: TRBV6-1
CDR3aa: CASSPVRGAGLGVSYEQYF; CDR3nt: TGTGCCAGCAGTCCGGTAAGGGGGGCTGGCCTGGGAGTCAGCTACGAGCAGTACTTC; abundance: many; d_gene: NA; j_gene: TRBJ2-7; v_gene: TRBV28
CDR3aa: CSGNVAGGFMDTQYF; CDR3nt: TGCAGTGGTAATGTGGCGGGAGGGTTCATGGATACGCAGTATTTT; abundance: NA; d_gene: TRBD2; j_gene: TRBJ2-3; v_gene: TRBV20-1
CDR3aa: CASSIVGGGLNEQFF; CDR3nt: TGTGCCAGTAGTATAGTTGGCGGGGGTCTCAATGAGCAGTTCTTC; abundance: many; d_gene: TRBD2; j_gene: TRBJ2-1; v_gene: TRBV19
CDR3aa: CAWSVSRGLAGRETQYF; CDR3nt: TGTGCCTGGAGTGTATCACGTGGACTAGCGGGAAGAGAGACCCAGTACTTC; abundance: many; d_gene: TRBD2; j_gene: TRBJ2-5; v_gene: TRBV30
CDR3aa: CATSRDQARLDQQFF; CDR3nt: TGTGCCACCAGCAGAGATCAGGCCCGACTTGATCAGCAGTTCTTC; abundance: NA; d_gene: NA; j_gene: TRBJ2-1; v_gene: TRBV15
CDR3aa: CASRRTEKNTEAFF; CDR3nt: TGTGCCAGCAGACGGACGGAAAAGAACACTGAAGCTTTCTTT; abundance: NA; d_gene: NA; j_gene: TRBJ1-1; v_gene: TRBV7-9
CDR3aa: CASSLVGTGGYNEQFF; CDR3nt: TGTGCCAGCAGCTTGGTCGGGACAGGGGGCTACAATGAGCAGTTCTTC; abundance: few; d_gene: TRBD1; j_gene: TRBJ2-1; v_gene: TRBV11-3
CDR3aa: CASSFLYRDTQYF; CDR3nt: TGTGCCAGCAGTTTCCTTTATCGAGATACGCAGTATTTT; abundance: NA; d_gene: NA; j_gene: TRBJ2-3; v_gene: TRBV27
CDR3aa: CASSQEPGRAYNEQFF; CDR3nt: TGTGCCAGCAGCCAAGAGCCGGGGCGGGCATACAATGAGCAGTTCTTC; abundance: NA; d_gene: NA; j_gene: TRBJ2-1; v_gene: TRBV3-1
CDR3aa: CASSFGLAGFRYEQYF; CDR3nt: TGTGCCAGCAGTTTTGGACTAGCGGGATTCAGGTACGAGCAGTACTTC; abundance: few; d_gene: TRBD2; j_gene: TRBJ2-7; v_gene: TRBV12-3/TRBV12-4
CDR3aa: CASSLRYRERGTGELFF; CDR3nt: TGTGCCAGCAGCTTGCGGTATCGGGAGAGGGGAACCGGGGAGCTGTTTTTT; abundance: NA; d_gene: NA; j_gene: TRBJ2-2; v_gene: TRBV5-4
CDR3aa: CAWSVQNSYGYTF; CDR3nt: TGTGCCTGGAGTGTACAGAATTCTTATGGCTACACCTTC; abundance: NA; d_gene: NA; j_gene: TRBJ1-2; v_gene: TRBV30
CDR3aa: CASSQQSGANVLTF; CDR3nt: TGTGCCAGCAGTCAACAGTCTGGGGCCAACGTCCTGACTTTC; abundance: NA; d_gene: NA; j_gene: TRBJ2-6; v_gene: TRBV6-2/TRBV6-3
CDR3aa: CASSLIKGQRDEKLFF; CDR3nt: TGCGCCAGCAGCTTGATCAAAGGACAGAGGGACGAAAAACTGTTTTTT; abundance: few; d_gene: NA; j_gene: TRBJ1-4; v_gene: TRBV5-1
CDR3aa: CASSVDTGYIQETQYF; CDR3nt: TGTGCCAGCAGCGTAGATACAGGGTATATCCAAGAGACCCAGTACTTC; abundance: few; d_gene: NA; j_gene: TRBJ2-5; v_gene: TRBV9
CDR3aa: CASAPGAGDEQFF; CDR3nt: TGTGCCAGCGCACCAGGGGCGGGGGATGAGCAGTTCTTC; abundance: NA; d_gene: NA; j_gene: TRBJ2-1; v_gene: TRBV7-2
CDR3aa: CASSPLDRDTEAFF; CDR3nt: TGTGCCAGCAGTCCATTGGACAGGGACACTGAAGCTTTCTTT; abundance: NA; d_gene: TRBD1; j_gene: TRBJ1-1; v_gene: TRBV27
CDR3aa: CASSLGTGGYYEQYF; CDR3nt: TGTGCCAGCAGCCTTGGGACAGGGGGTTACTACGAGCAGTACTTC; abundance: many; d_gene: TRBD1; j_gene: TRBJ2-7; v_gene: TRBV3-1
CDR3aa: CASSPQGTSVYEQYF; CDR3nt: TGTGCCAGCTCACCCCAGGGGACTAGCGTCTACGAGCAGTACTTC; abundance: NA; d_gene: TRBD2; j_gene: TRBJ2-7; v_gene: TRBV18
CDR3aa: CASREAQASGSRWELFF; CDR3nt: TGTGCCAGCAGGGAGGCTCAGGCTAGCGGGAGTAGATGGGAGCTGTTTTTT; abundance: many; d_gene: TRBD2; j_gene: TRBJ2-2; v_gene: TRBV3-1
CDR3aa: CASSLVGPTREAFF; CDR3nt: TGTGCCAGCAGCTTGGTGGGCCCGACCCGTGAAGCTTTCTTT; abundance: many; d_gene: NA; j_gene: TRBJ1-1; v_gene: TRBV7-8
CDR3aa: CASSSRREQYF; CDR3nt: TGTGCCAGTAGTAGCCGGAGGGAGCAGTACTTC; abundance: NA; d_gene: NA; j_gene: TRBJ2-7; v_gene: TRBV19
CDR3aa: CSAVLAGVPYEQYF; CDR3nt: TGCAGTGCAGTATTAGCGGGAGTACCCTACGAGCAGTACTTC; abundance: few; d_gene: TRBD2; j_gene: TRBJ2-7; v_gene: TRBV20-1
CDR3aa: CAWSPGMSTDTQYF; CDR3nt: TGTGCCTGGAGTCCGGGAATGTCGACAGATACGCAGTATTTT; abundance: many; d_gene: NA; j_gene: TRBJ2-3; v_gene: TRBV30
CDR3aa: CASSLSGGAETQYF; CDR3nt: TGTGCCAGCAGTTTATCAGGGGGCGCGGAGACCCAGTACTTC; abundance: NA; d_gene: TRBD1; j_gene: TRBJ2-5; v_gene: TRBV28
CDR3aa: CASSLAWGLEDPGELFF; CDR3nt: TGCGCCAGCAGCTTGGCCTGGGGACTGGAGGACCCCGGGGAGCTGTTTTTT; abundance: few; d_gene: NA; j_gene: TRBJ2-2; v_gene: TRBV5-1
CDR3aa: CASRYRVGYTF; CDR3nt: TGTGCCAGTAGATACAGGGTCGGCTACACCTTC; abundance: NA; d_gene: NA; j_gene: TRBJ1-2; v_gene: TRBV19
CDR3aa: CSVETGAREQYF; CDR3nt: TGCAGCGTTGAGACAGGGGCTCGTGAGCAGTACTTC; abundance: many; d_gene: TRBD1; j_gene: TRBJ2-7; v_gene: TRBV29-1